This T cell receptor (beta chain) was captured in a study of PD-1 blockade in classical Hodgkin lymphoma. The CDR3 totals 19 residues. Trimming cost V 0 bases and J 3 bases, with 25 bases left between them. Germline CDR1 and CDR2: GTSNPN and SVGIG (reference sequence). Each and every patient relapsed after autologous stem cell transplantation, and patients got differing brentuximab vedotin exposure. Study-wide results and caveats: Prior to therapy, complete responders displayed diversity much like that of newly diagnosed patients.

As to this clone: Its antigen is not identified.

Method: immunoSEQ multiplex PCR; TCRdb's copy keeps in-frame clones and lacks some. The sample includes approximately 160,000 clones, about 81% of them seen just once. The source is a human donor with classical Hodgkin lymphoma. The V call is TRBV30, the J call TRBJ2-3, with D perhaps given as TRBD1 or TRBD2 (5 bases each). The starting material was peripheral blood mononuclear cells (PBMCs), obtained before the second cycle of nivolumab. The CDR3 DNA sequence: TGTGCCTGGAGTGTAAGAACCCTTCCTGGGACCCGAACAACAGATACGCAGTATTTT. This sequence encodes CAWSVRTLPGTRTTDTQYF.